This TCR beta chain originates from a study of cytomegalovirus exposure and HLA in healthy donors. A note on this clone: Its target is unknown.

A multiplex PCR was run with 60 Vbeta primers and 13 Jbeta primers. Data came from immunoSEQ multiplex PCR; TCRdb stores just in-frame clones and leaves some out. Found here are 200,000 to 250,000 clones, about three quarters of them singletons; the top ten hold around 1.8%. CDR3 length: 15 amino acids. Trimming pared 6 bases from V and 8 bases from J, leaving 19 bases between. CDR1 is KGHSH and CDR2 is LQKENI in the germline V gene. General study results and limits: About 87% or about 30% of the time was how often most TCR beta V segments were productive, according to an earlier analysis. Follow-up analysis later connected one missense variant in DCLRE1C with trimming of TCR beta V- and J-genes.

V gene TRBV18 combines with J gene TRBJ1-4; D perhaps matches TRBD1 (5 bases). This clonotype was sampled from a man between 18 and 35 years old in good health and CMV-seronegative. Specimen: PBMCs. The CDR3 loop reads CASSNLPGVEEKLFF. Written as DNA, the CDR3 is TGTGCCAGCTCGAACCTGCCGGGGGTCGAGGAAAAACTGTTTTTT.